This is a list of T cell receptor beta chains from one sample in a study of T cell changes during pregnancy in multiple sclerosis. Generated by immunoSEQ multiplex PCR, the TCRdb table keeps only in-frame clones and is missing some. This table holds tens of thousands of clones, 92% found once. The specimen was peripheral blood, collected in the first trimester of pregnancy. All receptors derive from a female donor with multiple sclerosis, enrolled in a pregnancy study. CDR3s include the opening cysteine and the closing phenylalanine or tryptophan. The D gene is left open where the match is weak. Expanded clones get a size class; other rows say once, few or many, or leave the size out.

V,D,size,J,DNA,CDR3
TRBV4-2,TRBD2,-,TRBJ2-5,TGTGCCAGCAGCCAAGGCGTAGCGGGAGGGCCGCCGGAGGAGACCCAGTACTTC,CASSQGVAGGPPEETQYF
TRBV7-2,-,-,TRBJ2-7,TGTGCCAGCAGCTTAGCGCGAACGGGATTCTCCTACGAGCAGTACTTC,CASSLARTGFSYEQYF
TRBV6-6,-,-,TRBJ1-1,TGTGCCAGCAGTTCGGTCGGTCCGGGGGAAGCTTTCTTT,CASSSVGPGEAFF
TRBV7-9,-,-,TRBJ2-7,TGTGCCAGCAGCTCCAGGGATTCGTCTTACGAGCAGTACTTC,CASSSRDSSYEQYF
TRBV6-5,-,-,TRBJ2-1,TGTGCCAGCAGTTCAACCGGGACTGACAATGAGCAGTTCTTC,CASSSTGTDNEQFF
TRBV27,TRBD2,once,TRBJ2-1,TGTGCCAGCAGTAGGCTAGCGGGAATGAATGAGCAGTTCTTC,CASSRLAGMNEQFF
TRBV7-6,TRBD1,-,TRBJ1-4,TGTGCCAGCAGTCTACAGGGGGGTGCTGATGAAAAACTGTTTTTT,CASSLQGGADEKLFF
TRBV5-1,-,-,TRBJ2-6,TGCGCCAGCAGCGCCTGGGGGCTCCCTGGGGCCAACGTCCTGACTTTC,CASSAWGLPGANVLTF
TRBV7-3,-,-,TRBJ2-1,TGTGCCAGCAGCAACGGACTCAACAATGAGCAGTTCTTC,CASSNGLNNEQFF
TRBV19,TRBD1,-,TRBJ1-1,TGTGCCAGTAGTATAGGAGGGACAGGGGGCGGGACTGAAGCTTTCTTT,CASSIGGTGGGTEAFF
TRBV19,TRBD2,-,TRBJ2-1,TGTGCCAGTAGTTACCAGGGGACTAGCTTGAATGAGCAGTTCTTC,CASSYQGTSLNEQFF
TRBV2,TRBD2,-,TRBJ2-1,TGTGCCAGCAGCCATGGGGGAACTAGCGGGAGACCCTACAATGAGCAGTTCTTC,CASSHGGTSGRPYNEQFF
TRBV27,TRBD1,-,TRBJ2-3,TGTGCCAGCAGTACCCAGACAGGGGGGCTAGATACGCAGTATTTT,CASSTQTGGLDTQYF
TRBV19,TRBD2,-,TRBJ2-1,TGTGCCAGTAGTATCCGGACTAGCGGGAGTACTTACAATGAGCAGTTCTTC,CASSIRTSGSTYNEQFF
TRBV7-7,-,-,TRBJ2-5,TGTGCTAGCAGCTCTACAGGGTACGGCGAGACCCAGTACTTC,CASSSTGYGETQYF
TRBV6-1,TRBD2,-,TRBJ2-1,TGTGCCAGCAGTGAAAGAGGGACTAGGGCCAATGAGCAGTTCTTC,CASSERGTRANEQFF
TRBV5-1,-,-,TRBJ2-1,TGCGCCAGCAGCTTGAGTGGGGAGGAGCAGTTCTTC,CASSLSGEEQFF
TRBV4-3,TRBD2,-,TRBJ2-1,TGCGCCAGCAGCCAAGATTTACGGACTAGCGGGAGTAATGAGCAGTTCTTC,CASSQDLRTSGSNEQFF
TRBV6-1,TRBD1,-,TRBJ2-5,TGTGCCAGCAGGGGGGGACAGGGAAATCTAGAGACCCAGTACTTC,CASRGGQGNLETQYF
TRBV5-4,TRBD1,few,TRBJ2-7,TGTGCCACCAACGGACAGGGAAGAACTGACGAGCAGTACTTC,CATNGQGRTDEQYF
TRBV15,-,-,TRBJ2-7,TGTGCCACCAGCAGAGATCGCGAGCAGTACTTC,CATSRDREQYF
TRBV21-1,-,-,TRBJ2-3,TGTGCCAGCAGCAGGATGGGCCGGACCCTAGCGGGAGATGGAGATACGCAGTATTTT,CASSRMGRTLAGDGDTQYF
TRBV7-2,-,-,TRBJ1-1,TGTGCCAGCAGCTTAGTCGGGGGGCCCACTGAAGCTTTCTTT,CASSLVGGPTEAFF
TRBV19,TRBD1,-,TRBJ2-4,TGTGCCAGTAGGACAGGGGGCAAAAACATTCAGTACTTC,CASRTGGKNIQYF
TRBV9,TRBD2,-,TRBJ2-1,TGTGCCAGCAGCGTAGTTGCGGGAGGGTTGAATGAGCAGTTCTTC,CASSVVAGGLNEQFF
TRBV5-1,TRBD1,-,TRBJ2-7,TGCGCCAGCAGCTTCGGGACAGCCTACGAGCAGTACTTC,CASSFGTAYEQYF
TRBV21-1,-,-,TRBJ2-1,TGTGCCAGCAGCAAGGACACCAATGAGCAGTTCTTC,CASSKDTNEQFF
TRBV28,TRBD1,-,TRBJ1-2,TGTGCCACCACAGGGGATTTCCTCTATGGCTACACCTTC,CATTGDFLYGYTF
TRBV10-3,-,once,TRBJ2-7,TGTGCCATCATGGTAGAGCCGGCCTACGAGCAGTACTTC,CAIMVEPAYEQYF
TRBV11-2,TRBD2,-,TRBJ2-7,TGTGCCAGCAGCTTGCGACTAGCGGGATACGAGCAGTACTTC,CASSLRLAGYEQYF
TRBV6-5,-,-,TRBJ1-1,TGTGCCAGCTCAGCTGGGGCCCTTTTTAACACTGAAGCTTTCTTT,CASSAGALFNTEAFF
TRBV28,-,-,TRBJ2-7,TGTGCCAGCAGCCGAGTGGTCGAGCAGTACTTC,CASSRVVEQYF
TRBV10-3,TRBD1,-,TRBJ1-1,TGTGCCATCAGTGAGTCCCCGGTGGACAGGCCGCGGACTGAAGCTTTCTTT,CAISESPVDRPRTEAFF
TRBV11-2,-,-,TRBJ2-7,TGTGCCAGCAGCATCAGACTAGGCCTATCCTACGAGCAGTACTTC,CASSIRLGLSYEQYF
TRBV6-6,TRBD2,-,TRBJ2-3,TGTGCCAGCAGTTACTCATTAGCGGGAGGCACAGATACGCAGTATTTT,CASSYSLAGGTDTQYF
TRBV7-8,TRBD2,-,TRBJ2-1,TGTGCCAGCAGCTTACCAGCGGGAGGGCCAACTGAGGGGTCCTACAATGAGCAGTTCTTC,CASSLPAGGPTEGSYNEQFF
TRBV4-3,-,-,TRBJ1-1,TGCGCCAGCAGCCGGAAACAGGGAGACACTGAAGCTTTCTTT,CASSRKQGDTEAFF
TRBV29-1,TRBD2,-,TRBJ2-5,TGCAGCGTTGTCGGGGAGGGCCGGGAGACCCAGTACTTC,CSVVGEGRETQYF
TRBV11-2,-,-,TRBJ2-3,TGTGCCAGCAGCTTAGGGCTAGATACGCAGTATTTT,CASSLGLDTQYF
TRBV5-5,-,-,TRBJ2-3,TGTGCCAGCAGCTTGTCTTCAACCGGGGATACGCAGTATTTT,CASSLSSTGDTQYF
TRBV5-6,TRBD2,-,TRBJ2-1,TGTGCCAGCAGCAGAACGGGACTAGGGGGCAATGAGCAGTTCTTC,CASSRTGLGGNEQFF
TRBV7-8,-,-,TRBJ2-5,TGTGCCAGCAGCCTCCGGTTCCTTCAAGAGACCCAGTACTTC,CASSLRFLQETQYF
TRBV9,-,-,TRBJ1-6,TGTGCCAGCAGCGTTAAACAGGAAAATTCACCCCTCCACTTT,CASSVKQENSPLHF